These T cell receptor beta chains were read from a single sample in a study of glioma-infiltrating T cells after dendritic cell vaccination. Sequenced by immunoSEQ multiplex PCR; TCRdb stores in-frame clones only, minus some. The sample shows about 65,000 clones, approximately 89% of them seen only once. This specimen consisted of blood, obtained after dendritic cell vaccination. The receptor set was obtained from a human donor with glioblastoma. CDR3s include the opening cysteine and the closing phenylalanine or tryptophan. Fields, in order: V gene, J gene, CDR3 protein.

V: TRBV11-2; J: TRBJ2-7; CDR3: CASSLGRAYEQYF
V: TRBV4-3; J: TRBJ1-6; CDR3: CASSQDSGVPGPLHF
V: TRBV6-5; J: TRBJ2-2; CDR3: CASLAGGPGELFF
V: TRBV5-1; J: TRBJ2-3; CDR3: CASSLGGGGAYDTQYF
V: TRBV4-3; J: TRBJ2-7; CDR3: CASSQDPPYDVAGAGYEQYF
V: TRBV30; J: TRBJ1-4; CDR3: CAVGTDHEKLFF
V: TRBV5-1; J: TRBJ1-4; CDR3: CASSLNRVNEKLFF
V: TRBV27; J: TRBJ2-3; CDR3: CASSYSFTDTQYF
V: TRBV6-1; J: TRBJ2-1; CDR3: CASRRDRGSHEQFF
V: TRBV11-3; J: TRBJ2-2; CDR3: CASSLDSRGNIALGELFF